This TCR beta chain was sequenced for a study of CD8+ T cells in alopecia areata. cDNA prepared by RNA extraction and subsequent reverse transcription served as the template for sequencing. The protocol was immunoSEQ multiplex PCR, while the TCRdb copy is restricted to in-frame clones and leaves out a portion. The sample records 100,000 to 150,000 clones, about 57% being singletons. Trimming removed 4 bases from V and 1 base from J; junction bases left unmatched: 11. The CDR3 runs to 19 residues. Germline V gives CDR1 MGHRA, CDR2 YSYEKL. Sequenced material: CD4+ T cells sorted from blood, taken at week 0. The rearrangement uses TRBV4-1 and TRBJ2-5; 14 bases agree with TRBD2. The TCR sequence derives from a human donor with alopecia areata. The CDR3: CASSLIPGLAGAAQETQYF. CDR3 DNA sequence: TGCGCCAGCAGCCTTATACCGGGACTAGCGGGGGCCGCCCAAGAGACCCAGTACTTC.